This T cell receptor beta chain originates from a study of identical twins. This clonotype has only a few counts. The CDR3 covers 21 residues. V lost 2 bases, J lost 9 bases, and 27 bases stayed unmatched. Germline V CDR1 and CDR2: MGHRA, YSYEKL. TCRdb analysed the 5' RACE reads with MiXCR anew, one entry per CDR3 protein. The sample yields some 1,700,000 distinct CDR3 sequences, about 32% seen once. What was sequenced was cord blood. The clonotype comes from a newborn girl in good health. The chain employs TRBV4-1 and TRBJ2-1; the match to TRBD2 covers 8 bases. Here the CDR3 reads CASSQPSPFQKRGTTMVEQFF. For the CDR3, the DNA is TGCGCCAGCAGCCAACCCTCGCCCTTTCAGAAGCGGGGGACTACAATGGTTGAGCAGTTCTTC.